The 11 T cell receptor beta chains below come from one sample, sequenced in a study of Ad26.COV2.S vaccination and SARS-CoV-2 variants. TCRdb keeps only in-frame clones here, not all; method: immunoSEQ multiplex PCR. This sample has about 680,000 clones, with roughly 90% found just once. This sample's treatment: roughly 18 received Ad26.COV2.S at low or high dose, single or two shots; about 5 received placebo; per-sample allocation not given. Sampling was done on day 63 after the first vaccine or placebo injection. Specimen: peripheral blood, collected in a trial of Ad26.COV2.S vaccine versus placebo. The receptors here all came from a person aged 18-65 years who received the Ad26.COV2.S COVID-19 vaccine or a placebo.

The gene calls are TRBV27 and TRBJ2-7; 9 nucleotides align to TRBD1. The CDR3 is 15 residues long. The germline V gene encodes CDR1 MNHEY and CDR2 SMNVEV (reference sequence). J was trimmed by 4 bases and V by 0 bases; bases with no gene match: 4. The CDR3 DNA sequence: TGTGCCAGCAGTTTATCGCCACAGGGGGCTTACGAGCAGTACTTC. It encodes CASSLSPQGAYEQYF.

The CDR3 nucleotides are TGTGCCAGCAGTTCGGGCAGGCGTCAAGGGGAGACCCAGTACTTC. Translation: CASSSGRRQGETQYF. The V call is TRBV6-6, the J call TRBJ2-5; D not resolved. CDR1 MNHNY and CDR2 SVGAGI come from the germline V gene (reference sequence). CDR3 length: 15 residues. V lost 4 bases and J 5 bases, leaving 17 bases between the germline ends.

CDR3 nucleotide sequence: TGTGCCAGCAGCTCTGGAGGGGCCCCGCAAGAGACCCAGTACTTC. Its protein product is CASSSGGAPQETQYF. The V call is TRBV27, the J call TRBJ2-5; weak D call: TRBD2 (6 bases). Deletions cut 6 bases from V and 2 bases from J, with 16 bases between. Germline V gene sequence: CDR1 MNHEY, CDR2 SMNVEV (reference sequence). The CDR3 has 15 residues.

This clone appeared once. The chain is built from TRBV6-5 and TRBJ2-6; D not resolved. CDR1 is MNHEY and CDR2 is SVGAGI in the germline V gene. This CDR3 contains 14 residues. V was shortened by 7 bases and J by 3 bases, with 10 bases between the two germline ends. The CDR3 loop is CASTPRGGANVLTF. CDR3 coding DNA: TGTGCCAGCACCCCGAGAGGTGGGGCCAACGTCCTGACTTTC.

This clone was recorded only once. V is TRBV18 and J is TRBJ1-3; TRBD1 is a possible D gene (5 bases). This CDR3 has 14 amino acids. The germline gives CDR1 KGHSH, CDR2 LQKENI. The V gene lost 4 bases and the J gene lost 2 bases, with 9 bases spanning the gap. CDR3 sequence: CASSLQGAGNTIYF. CDR3 nucleotides: TGTGCCAGCTCACTTCAGGGCGCTGGAAACACCATATATTTT.

CDR3 DNA sequence: TGTGCCAGTAGTATTCGCGGCGGGCTCTCCTACGAGCAGTACTTC. As protein: CASSIRGGLSYEQYF. The chain recombines TRBV19 with TRBJ2-7, with a weak D call TRBD2 (5 bases). The V end was cut by 3 bases, the J end by 0 bases, with 12 bases between. The V gene's germline CDR1 is LNHDA and CDR2 SQIVND (reference sequence). The CDR3 is 15 amino acids.

The chain uses TRBV5-6 and TRBJ2-2; D not resolved. Per germline, CDR1 SGHDT and CDR2 YYEEEE. The CDR3 sequence is 15 residues long. V lost 4 bases to trimming and J lost 3 bases, with 13 bases between them. The CDR3 region is CASSLVFGDTGELFF. CDR3 nucleotides: TGTGCCAGCAGCCTGGTATTCGGAGACACCGGGGAGCTGTTTTTT. The full variable domain, rest sourced from reference TRBV5-6 and TRBJ2-2, is DAGVTQSPTHLIKTRGQQVTLRCSPKSGHDTVSWYQQALGQGPQFIFQYYEEEERQRGNFPDRFSGHQFPNYSSELNVNALLLGDSALYLCASSLVFGDTGELFFGEGSRLTVL.

This chain connects TRBV7-8 to TRBJ2-3; D gene unclear. The CDR3 totals 12 residues. The V end was cut by 4 bases, the J end by 6 bases, with 8 bases between. Germline-derived CDR1 and CDR2 are SGHVS and FQNEAQ. The CDR3 region has the DNA TGTGCCAGCAGCTCGCTGGGGGATACGCAGTATTTT. Translated: CASSSLGDTQYF. The full variable domain, in which reference TRBV7-8 and TRBJ2-3 provide the parts outside the CDR3, is GAGVSQSPRYKVAKRGQDVALRCDPISGHVSLFWYQQALGQGPEFLTYFQNEAQLDKSGLPSDRFFAERPEGSVSTLKIQRTQQEDSAVYLCASSSLGDTQYFGPGTRLTVL.

The rearrangement joins TRBV18 to TRBJ2-7; 7 nucleotides agree with TRBD1. Trimming cost V 3 bases and J 5 bases; bases outside gene matches: 7. This CDR3 has 14 residues. CDR1 is KGHSH, CDR2 LQKENI, per germline. For the CDR3, the DNA is TGTGCCAGCTCACCTTGGACAGGTTTGGACGAGCAGTACTTC. It codes for CASSPWTGLDEQYF.

This chain links TRBV10-3 with TRBJ2-7; 7 nucleotides agree with TRBD1. This CDR3 spans 13 amino acids. Looked up from germline, CDR1 is ENHRY and CDR2 is SYGVKD. Losses at the gene ends were 7 bases for V and 2 bases for J; bases not matched to a gene: 5. The CDR3 sequence is CAIKGTGAYEQYF. The CDR3 DNA follows: TGTGCCATCAAGGGAACAGGGGCCTACGAGCAGTACTTC.

CDR3 sequence reads: CASSYVQGMIRTEAFF. The CDR3 nucleotides are TGTGCCAGCAGTTACGTTCAGGGGATGATTAGAACTGAAGCTTTCTTT. The chain links TRBV6-2 or TRBV6-3 to TRBJ1-1; D may be TRBD1 (6 bases). The CDR3 length is 16 residues. The V end lost 2 bases, the J end lost 5 bases, and 18 bases lay between the germline ends. Germline CDR1 MNHEY, CDR2 SVGEGT.